These 21 T cell receptor beta chains originate from one sample sequenced in a study of a mutant IDH1 vaccine in newly diagnosed glioma. No cognate antigen is known for these TCRs. Time point specified: week 23, last vaccination. Every vaccine dose comprised 300 ug of mutant IDH1 20-mer peptide plus topical imiquimod. Sequenced by immunoSEQ multiplex PCR; TCRdb stores in-frame clones only, minus some. The table records tens of thousands of clones, approximately 89% of them present only once. The material was PBMCs, obtained from a glioma patient whose treatment included an IDH1 peptide vaccine. These receptors all come from a woman aged 45-60 years with glioma.

This chain connects TRBV4-1 to TRBJ1-5, with D possibly TRBD1 on 6 matching bases. Germline V CDR1 and CDR2: MGHRA, YSYEKL. V lost 1 base and J lost 0, with 7 bases in between. The CDR3 is 15 residues long. CDR3: CASSQGGGSNQPQHF. The CDR3 DNA reads as TGCGCCAGCAGCCAAGGAGGGGGTAGCAATCAGCCCCAGCATTTT.

The chain has TRBV7-9 and TRBJ1-2, with 7 bases matching TRBD1. CDR3 size: 17 residues. CDR1 is SEHNR, CDR2 FQNEAQ, per germline (reference sequence). With V trimmed by 5 bases and J by 3 bases, 15 bases remained unmatched. The CDR3 DNA reads TGTGCCAGCAGCCCCTGGACAGGCCGCCCGGAAGACTATGGCTACACCTTC. It is translated as CASSPWTGRPEDYGYTF.

The sample holds one count of this clone. The chain's CDR3 is CASSLPGIYGYTF. The CDR3, as DNA: TGTGCCAGCAGCTTGCCGGGAATCTATGGCTACACCTTC. The J gene is TRBJ1-2, the V gene TRBV5-8; D is undetermined. Germline lookup yields CDR1 SGHTS and CDR2 YDEGEE. This CDR3 is 13 amino acids long. V lost 1 base to trimming and J lost 4 bases, with 8 bases between them.

The chain uses TRBV10-2 and TRBJ1-4; 9 bases agree with TRBD1. Germline CDR1 and CDR2: WSHSY and SAAADI. The CDR3 has 14 amino acids. V was clipped by 3 bases and J by 8 bases; unmatched bases: 4. The chain's CDR3 is CASSDWTGEEKLFF. CDR3 nucleotides: TGCGCCAGCAGTGACTGGACAGGGGAGGAAAAACTGTTTTTT.

The V call is TRBV11-2, the J call TRBJ1-3; D uncertain. The CDR3 spans 12 residues. V was clipped by 2 bases and J by 9 bases, with 8 bases between them. Germline CDR1 is SGHAT and CDR2 is FQNNGV. The CDR3 protein is CASSLISSTIYF. DNA of the CDR3: TGTGCCAGCAGCTTAATTTCAAGCACCATATATTTT.

The V gene is TRBV28, the J gene TRBJ1-6, with D unclear. CDR1 is MDHEN and CDR2 is SYDVKM in the germline V gene. The CDR3 loop spans 13 amino acids. V lost 7 bases and J lost 7, with 11 bases in between. Here the CDR3 reads CASIRRRNSPLHF. The CDR3 bases are TGTGCCAGCATCCGGAGGAGGAATTCACCCCTCCACTTT.

The V call is TRBV15, the J call TRBJ2-7; a possible D gene is TRBD2 (7 bases). Trimming removed 5 bases at V and 3 bases at J, with 17 bases between. This CDR3 region has 15 residues. Looked up from germline, CDR1 is LNHNV and CDR2 is YYDKDF (reference sequence). The CDR3 coding sequence is TGTGCCACCAGCTTACGGGGGGCGCGAAGCTACGAGCAGTACTTC. Protein: CATSLRGARSYEQYF.

This clone was detected only once. V gene TRBV7-9 combines with J gene TRBJ2-5; 11 positions match TRBD1. This CDR3 spans 16 amino acids. V lost 4 bases and J lost 4; bases outside the gene matches: 8. Per germline, CDR1 SEHNR and CDR2 FQNEAQ (reference sequence). CDR3 DNA: TGTGCCAGCAGCTCCCCGGACAGGGGGCAACGAGAGACCCAGTACTTC. Its protein product is CASSSPDRGQRETQYF.

The chain joins TRBV27 to TRBJ1-1, with a possible D match to TRBD1 (6 bases). The CDR3 covers 16 residues. V lost 3 bases and J lost 0, with 14 bases in between. Per germline, CDR1 MNHEY and CDR2 SMNVEV (reference sequence). For the CDR3, the DNA is TGTGCCAGCAGTTTGGGCTGGACAGCCCTGAACACTGAAGCTTTCTTT. Encoded protein: CASSLGWTALNTEAFF.

V usage is TRBV10-3 and J usage is TRBJ2-1; 8 positions agree with TRBD2. This CDR3 region has 15 residues. J lost 7 bases, V lost 4 bases, and 9 bases had no gene match. CDR1 and CDR2 from the germline V gene are ENHRY and SYGVKD. The chain's CDR3 is CAISGGSGRGNEQFF. CDR3 sequence (DNA): TGTGCCATCAGTGGAGGAAGCGGGAGAGGGAATGAGCAGTTCTTC.

The chain joins TRBV29-1 to TRBJ2-2; 8 bases fit TRBD1. The CDR3 has 13 amino acids. The V gene's germline CDR1 is SQVTM and CDR2 ANQGSEA. The V gene end was trimmed by 6 bases and the J gene end by 1 base; junction bases not matched to a gene: 1. DNA of the CDR3: TGCAGCGTACAGGGGGGGAACACCGGGGAGCTGTTTTTT. Protein sequence: CSVQGGNTGELFF.

The chain has TRBV11-1 and TRBJ1-1; D remains ambiguous. Trimming removed 5 bases at V and 4 bases at J, with 14 bases between. Germline CDR1 is SGHAT and CDR2 is FQDESV (reference sequence). CDR3 size: 14 residues. The DNA for the CDR3 is TGTGCCAGCAGCCCTCGTCTAGGGAGCACTGAAGCTTTCTTT. Translated: CASSPRLGSTEAFF.

V and J are TRBV5-4 and TRBJ2-7; 8 bases match TRBD1. V lost 3 bases, J lost 6 bases, and 8 bases stayed unmatched. The CDR3 has 14 amino acids. CDR1 SGHNT and CDR2 YYREEE come from the germline V gene (reference sequence). The CDR3 sequence: CASSSGTDRVEQYF. The CDR3 nucleotides are TGTGCCAGCAGCTCAGGAACGGACAGGGTCGAGCAGTACTTC.

This chain joins TRBV28 and TRBJ1-1, with TRBD1 as a possible D gene (5 bases). The germline CDR1 and CDR2 sequences are MDHEN and SYDVKM. The CDR3 loop spans 13 amino acids. V was trimmed by 11 bases and J by 11 bases, leaving 24 bases between them. The CDR3 sequence is CAASGGLGGRAFF. The CDR3 coding sequence is TGTGCCGCCTCTGGGGGGTTGGGTGGTCGGGCTTTCTTT. Drawing the rest from reference TRBV28 and TRBJ1-1, the complete variable domain is DVKVTQSSRYLVKRTGEKVFLECVQDMDHENMFWYRQDPGLGLRLIYFSYDVKMKEKGDIPEGYSVSREKKERFSLILESASTNQTSMYLCAASGGLGGRAFFGQGTRLTVV.

This clone was seen only once. This chain links TRBV2 with TRBJ1-3; tentative D call: TRBD1 (5 bases). Germline V gene sequence: CDR1 SNHLY, CDR2 FYNNEI. The CDR3 spans 15 residues. The ends were cut back, 6 bases at V and 0 bases at J, with 12 bases in the middle. The CDR3 coding sequence is TGTGCCAGCAGGCCGACAGTTATCTCTGGAAACACCATATATTTT. It is translated as CASRPTVISGNTIYF.

This chain uses TRBV29-1 with TRBJ1-2, with 7 bases fitting TRBD1. The ends lost 7 bases at V and 8 bases at J; junction bases unmatched: 10. The CDR3 loop spans 12 amino acids. Germline V gene data show CDR1 as SQVTM and CDR2 as ANQGSEA. The CDR3 DNA reads TGCAGCGGCAGACAGGGTTTAAGCGGCTACACCTTC. Protein: CSGRQGLSGYTF.

The chain joins TRBV28 to TRBJ1-5; D is uncertain. Trimming removed 3 bases at V and 7 bases at J, with 4 bases between. The CDR3 consists of 11 residues. The germline V gene has CDR1 MDHEN and CDR2 SYDVKM. The CDR3 DNA sequence: TGTGCCAGCAGTTTGGAACAGCCCCAGCATTTT. Translating it yields CASSLEQPQHF. Variable domain in full (rest from reference TRBV28 and TRBJ1-5): DVKVTQSSRYLVKRTGEKVFLECVQDMDHENMFWYRQDPGLGLRLIYFSYDVKMKEKGDIPEGYSVSREKKERFSLILESASTNQTSMYLCASSLEQPQHFGDGTRLSIL.

The V and J genes are TRBV11-3 and TRBJ2-5; 9 nucleotides align to TRBD1. Germline values: CDR1 SGHNT, CDR2 YENEEA. V lost 5 bases and J lost 5; bases outside the gene matches: 6. This CDR3 is 14 amino acids long. CDR3 DNA sequence: TGTGCCAGCAGCCCTACAGGGGGCAAGGAGACCCAGTACTTC. Its translation is CASSPTGGKETQYF.

The V and J genes are TRBV27 and TRBJ2-7, with 7 bases aligning to TRBD1. V dropped 4 bases and J dropped 2; count of bases not matched to a gene: 11. Germline V gives CDR1 MNHEY, CDR2 SMNVEV (reference sequence). The CDR3 is 16 residues long. In DNA, the CDR3 is TGTGCCAGCAGTTCCTCCCAGGGGGAGAGAGCCTACGAGCAGTACTTC. It encodes CASSSSQGERAYEQYF.

The CDR3, as DNA: TGTGCCAGCAGCCCCGATGGGTGGAACTATGGCTACACCTTC. Translating it yields CASSPDGWNYGYTF. This chain uses TRBV6-5 with TRBJ1-2; D uncertain. The CDR3 contains 14 residues. CDR1 and CDR2 (germline): MNHEY, SVGAGI. V dropped 6 bases and J dropped 2 bases, with 13 bases sitting between them.

This chain uses TRBV28 with TRBJ1-1; 8 nucleotides match TRBD1. Germline loops: CDR1 MDHEN, CDR2 SYDVKM. The CDR3 extends over 13 amino acids. V was pared by 3 bases and J by 7 bases, with 4 bases of the junction left unmatched. The CDR3 DNA sequence: TGTGCCAGCAGTTTGTCGACAGGGGTTGAAGCTTTCTTT. It is translated as CASSLSTGVEAFF.